The entry below describes one TCR beta chain. The protocol was immunoSEQ multiplex PCR, while the TCRdb copy is restricted to in-frame clones and leaves out a portion. The sample contains around 72,000 clones, about four fifths of which appear only once. This specimen comes from a study of blood T cell repertoires in COVID-19. Study-level information: The analysed material was cDNA or gDNA that came from T cells, B-cell-depleted T cells, or PBMCs.

Germline CDR1 MNHEY, CDR2 SVGAGI. The ends lost 6 bases at V and 4 bases at J; junction bases unmatched: 7. The length of the CDR3 is 14 residues. The rearrangement joins TRBV6-5 to TRBJ2-7, with 9 positions matching TRBD1. The TCR originated in a human donor in a cohort sampled during active COVID-19. Sequences were obtained from peripheral blood. CDR3 sequence (DNA): TGTGCCAGCAGGACGTGGGGACAGGGTTACGAGCAGTACTTC. Its protein product is CASRTWGQGYEQYF.